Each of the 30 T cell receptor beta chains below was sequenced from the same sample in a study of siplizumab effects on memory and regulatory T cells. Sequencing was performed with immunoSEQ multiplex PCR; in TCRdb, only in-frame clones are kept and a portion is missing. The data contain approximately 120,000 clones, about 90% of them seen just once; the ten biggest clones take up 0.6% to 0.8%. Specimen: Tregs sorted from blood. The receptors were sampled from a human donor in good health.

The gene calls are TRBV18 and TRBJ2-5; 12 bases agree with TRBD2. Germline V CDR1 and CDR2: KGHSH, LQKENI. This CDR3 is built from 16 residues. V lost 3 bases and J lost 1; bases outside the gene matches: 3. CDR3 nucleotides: TGTGCCAGCTCACCCCGGACTAGCGGGGCCCAAGAGACCCAGTACTTC. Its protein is CASSPRTSGAQETQYF.

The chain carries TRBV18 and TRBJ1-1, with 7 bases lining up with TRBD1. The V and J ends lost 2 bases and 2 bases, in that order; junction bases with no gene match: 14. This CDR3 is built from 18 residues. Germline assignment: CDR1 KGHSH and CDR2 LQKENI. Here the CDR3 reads CASSPGPGQKKINTEAFF. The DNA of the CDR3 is TGTGCCAGCTCACCAGGGCCGGGACAGAAGAAAATAAACACTGAAGCTTTCTTT.

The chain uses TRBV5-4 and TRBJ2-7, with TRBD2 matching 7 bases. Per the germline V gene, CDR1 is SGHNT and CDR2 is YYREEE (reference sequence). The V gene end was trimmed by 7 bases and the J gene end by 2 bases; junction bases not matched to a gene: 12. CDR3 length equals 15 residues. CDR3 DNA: TGTGCCAGCGCGGACGGGGGGAGGATCACCTACGAGCAGTACTTC. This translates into CASADGGRITYEQYF. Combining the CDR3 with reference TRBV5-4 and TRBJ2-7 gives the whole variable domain ETGVTQSPTHLIKTRGQQVTLRCSSQSGHNTVSWYQQALGQGPQFIFQYYREEENGRGNFPPRFSGLQFPNYSSELNVNALELDDSALYLCASADGGRITYEQYFGPGTRLTVT.

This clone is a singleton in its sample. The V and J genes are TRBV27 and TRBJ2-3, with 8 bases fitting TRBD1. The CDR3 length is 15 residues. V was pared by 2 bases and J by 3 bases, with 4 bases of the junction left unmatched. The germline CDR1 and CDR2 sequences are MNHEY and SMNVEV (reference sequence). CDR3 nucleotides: TGTGCCAGCAGTTTAGGACAGGGAAGGACAGATACGCAGTATTTT. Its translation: CASSLGQGRTDTQYF.

The CDR3 coding sequence is TGCGCCAGCAGTGATACGCCGAGGGGAACAGATACGCAGTATTTT. Residues: CASSDTPRGTDTQYF. The V gene is TRBV10-2, the J gene TRBJ2-3, with D perhaps given as TRBD1 or TRBD2 (5 bases each). This CDR3 has 15 amino acids. Trimming cost V 3 bases and J 3 bases, with 13 bases left between them. In germline, CDR1 is WSHSY, CDR2 SAAADI.

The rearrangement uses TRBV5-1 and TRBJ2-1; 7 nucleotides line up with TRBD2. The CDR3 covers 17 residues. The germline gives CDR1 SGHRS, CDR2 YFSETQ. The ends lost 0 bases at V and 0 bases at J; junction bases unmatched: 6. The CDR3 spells CASSLAASGDSYNEQFF. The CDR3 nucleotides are TGCGCCAGCAGCTTGGCGGCTAGCGGTGACTCCTACAATGAGCAGTTCTTC.

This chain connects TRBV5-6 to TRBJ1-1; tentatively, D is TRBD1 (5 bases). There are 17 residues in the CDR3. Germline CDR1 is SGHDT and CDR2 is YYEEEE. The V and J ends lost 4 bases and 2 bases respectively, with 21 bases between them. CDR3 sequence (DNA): TGTGCCAGCAGCCTGAAGTCCGGGAGGGGAATTAACACTGAAGCTTTCTTT. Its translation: CASSLKSGRGINTEAFF.

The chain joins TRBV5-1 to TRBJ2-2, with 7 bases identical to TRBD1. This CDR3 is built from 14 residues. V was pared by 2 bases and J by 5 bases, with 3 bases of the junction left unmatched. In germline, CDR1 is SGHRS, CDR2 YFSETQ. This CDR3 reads CASSLQGRTGELFF. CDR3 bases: TGCGCCAGCAGCTTACAGGGGCGGACCGGGGAGCTGTTTTTT.

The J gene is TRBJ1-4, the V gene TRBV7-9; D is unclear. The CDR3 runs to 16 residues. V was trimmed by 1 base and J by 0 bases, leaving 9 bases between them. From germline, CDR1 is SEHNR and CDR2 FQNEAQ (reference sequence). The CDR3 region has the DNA TGTGCCAGCAGCTTAGGCAGAGCTTCAACTAATGAAAAACTGTTTTTT. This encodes CASSLGRASTNEKLFF.

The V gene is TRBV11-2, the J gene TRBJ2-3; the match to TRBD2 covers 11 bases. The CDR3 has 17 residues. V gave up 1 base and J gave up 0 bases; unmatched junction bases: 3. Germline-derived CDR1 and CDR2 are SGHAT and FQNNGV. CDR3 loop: CASSLGLAGWSTDTQYF. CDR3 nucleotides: TGTGCCAGCAGCTTAGGACTAGCGGGATGGAGCACAGATACGCAGTATTTT.

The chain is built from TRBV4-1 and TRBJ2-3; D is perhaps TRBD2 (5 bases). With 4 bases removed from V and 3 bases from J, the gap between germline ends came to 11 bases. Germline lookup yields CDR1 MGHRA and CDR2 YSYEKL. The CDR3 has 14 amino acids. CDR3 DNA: TGCGCCAGCAGCCGTAGCGCCAGTACAGATACGCAGTATTTT. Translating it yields CASSRSASTDTQYF.

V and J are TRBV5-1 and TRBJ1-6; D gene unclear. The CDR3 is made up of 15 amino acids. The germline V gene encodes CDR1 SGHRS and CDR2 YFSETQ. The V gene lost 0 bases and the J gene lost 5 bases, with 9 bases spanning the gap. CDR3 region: CASSLVTANNSPLHF. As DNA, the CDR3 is TGCGCCAGCAGCTTGGTGACGGCTAATAATTCACCCCTCCACTTT.

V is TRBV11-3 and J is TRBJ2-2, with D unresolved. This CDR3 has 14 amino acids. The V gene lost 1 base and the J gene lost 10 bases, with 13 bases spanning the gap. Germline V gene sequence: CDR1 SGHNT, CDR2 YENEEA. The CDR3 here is CASSLGSDGEELFF. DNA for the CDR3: TGTGCCAGCAGCTTAGGCTCAGATGGTGAGGAGCTGTTTTTT. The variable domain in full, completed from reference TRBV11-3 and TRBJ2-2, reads EAGVVQSPRYKIIEKKQPVAFWCNPISGHNTLYWYLQNLGQGPELLIRYENEEAVDDSQLPKDRFSAERLKGVDSTLKIQPAELGDSAVYLCASSLGSDGEELFFGEGSRLTVL.

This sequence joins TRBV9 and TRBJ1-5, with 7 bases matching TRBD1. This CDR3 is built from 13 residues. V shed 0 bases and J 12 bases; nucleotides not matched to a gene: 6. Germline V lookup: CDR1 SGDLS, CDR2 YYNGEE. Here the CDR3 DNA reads TGTGCCAGCAGCGTAGACTCGACAGGGATCCAGCATTTT. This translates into CASSVDSTGIQHF.

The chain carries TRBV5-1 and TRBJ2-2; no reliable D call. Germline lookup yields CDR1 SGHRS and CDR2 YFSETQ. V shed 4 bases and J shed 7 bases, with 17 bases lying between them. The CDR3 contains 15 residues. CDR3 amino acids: CASSPTVDHNGELFF. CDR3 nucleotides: TGCGCCAGCAGCCCCACCGTTGACCACAACGGGGAGCTGTTTTTT.

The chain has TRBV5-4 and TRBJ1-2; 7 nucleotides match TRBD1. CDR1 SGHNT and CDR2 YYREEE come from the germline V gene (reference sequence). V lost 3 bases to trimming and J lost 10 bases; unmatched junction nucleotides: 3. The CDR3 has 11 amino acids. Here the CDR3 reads CASSSTGVYTF. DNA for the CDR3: TGTGCCAGCAGCTCCACAGGGGTCTACACCTTC.

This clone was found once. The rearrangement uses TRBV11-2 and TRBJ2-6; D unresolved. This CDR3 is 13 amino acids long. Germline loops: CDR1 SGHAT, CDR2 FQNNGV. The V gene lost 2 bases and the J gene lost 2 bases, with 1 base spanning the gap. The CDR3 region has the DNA TGTGCCAGCAGCTTAACTGGGGCCAACGTCCTGACTTTC. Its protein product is CASSLTGANVLTF.

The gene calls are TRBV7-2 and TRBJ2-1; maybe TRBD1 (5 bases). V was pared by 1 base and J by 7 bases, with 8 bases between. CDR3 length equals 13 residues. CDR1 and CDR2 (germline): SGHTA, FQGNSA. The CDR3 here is CASSLGGRNEQFF. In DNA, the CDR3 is TGTGCCAGCAGCTTAGGGGGCCGTAATGAGCAGTTCTTC.

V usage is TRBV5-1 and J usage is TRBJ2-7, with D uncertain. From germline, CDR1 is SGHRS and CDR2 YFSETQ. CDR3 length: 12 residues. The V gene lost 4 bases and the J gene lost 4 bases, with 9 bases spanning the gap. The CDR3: CASSQYSYEQYF. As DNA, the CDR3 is TGCGCCAGCAGCCAGTATTCTTACGAGCAGTACTTC.

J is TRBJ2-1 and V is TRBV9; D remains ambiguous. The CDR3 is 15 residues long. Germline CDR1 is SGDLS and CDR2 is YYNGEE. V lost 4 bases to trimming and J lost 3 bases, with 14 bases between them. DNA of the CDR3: TGTGCCAGCAGCCGGAGCCAGTGGATCTACAATGAGCAGTTCTTC. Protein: CASSRSQWIYNEQFF.

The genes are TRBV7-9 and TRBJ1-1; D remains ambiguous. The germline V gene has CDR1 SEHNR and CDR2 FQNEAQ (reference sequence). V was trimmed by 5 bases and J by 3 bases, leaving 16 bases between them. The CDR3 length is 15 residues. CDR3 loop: CASSPRGTQDTEAFF. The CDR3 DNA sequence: TGTGCCAGCAGCCCCCGTGGAACACAAGACACTGAAGCTTTCTTT.

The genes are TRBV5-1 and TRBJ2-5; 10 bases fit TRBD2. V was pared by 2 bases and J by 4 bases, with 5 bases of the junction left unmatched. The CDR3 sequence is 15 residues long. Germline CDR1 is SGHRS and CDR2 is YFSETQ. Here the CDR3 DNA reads TGCGCCAGCAGCTTACTAGCGGGGTCTGGAGAGACCCAGTACTTC. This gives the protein CASSLLAGSGETQYF.

Written as DNA, the CDR3 is TGTGCCAGCAGTGAACCTGACAGGGTATGGTACCAAGAGACCCAGTACTTC. It codes for CASSEPDRVWYQETQYF. This chain connects TRBV25-1 to TRBJ2-5; 7 bases are shared with TRBD1. The CDR3 contains 17 residues. The V segment lost 2 bases and the J segment 0 bases; nucleotides outside the gene matches: 9. CDR1 and CDR2 (germline): MGHDK, SYGVNS.

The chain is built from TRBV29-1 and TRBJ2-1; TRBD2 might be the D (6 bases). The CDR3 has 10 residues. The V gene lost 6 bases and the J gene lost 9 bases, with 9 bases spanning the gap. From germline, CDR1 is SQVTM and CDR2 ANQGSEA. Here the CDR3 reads CSVDGSEQFF. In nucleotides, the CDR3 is TGCAGCGTCGACGGGAGTGAGCAGTTCTTC.

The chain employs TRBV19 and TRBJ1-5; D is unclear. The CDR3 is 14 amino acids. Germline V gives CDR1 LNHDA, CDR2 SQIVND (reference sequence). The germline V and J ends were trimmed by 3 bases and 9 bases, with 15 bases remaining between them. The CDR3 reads CASSIATGPWPQHF. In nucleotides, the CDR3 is TGTGCCAGTAGTATTGCTACGGGCCCATGGCCCCAGCATTTT. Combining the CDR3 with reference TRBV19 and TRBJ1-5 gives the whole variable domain DGGITQSPKYLFRKEGQNVTLSCEQNLNHDAMYWYRQDPGQGLRLIYYSQIVNDFQKGDIAEGYSVSREKKESFPLTVTSAQKNPTAFYLCASSIATGPWPQHFGDGTRLSIL.

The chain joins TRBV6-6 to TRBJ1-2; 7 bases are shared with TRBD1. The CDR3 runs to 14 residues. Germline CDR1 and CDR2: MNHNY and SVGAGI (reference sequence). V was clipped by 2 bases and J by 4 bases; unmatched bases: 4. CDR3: CASSYVGQSYGYTF. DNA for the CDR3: TGTGCCAGCAGTTACGTGGGACAGAGCTATGGCTACACCTTC.

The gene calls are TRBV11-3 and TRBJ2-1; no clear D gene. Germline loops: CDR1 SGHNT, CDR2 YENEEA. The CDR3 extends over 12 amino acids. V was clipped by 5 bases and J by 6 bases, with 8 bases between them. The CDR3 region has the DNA TGTGCCAGCAGCCAGACTTCCAATGAGCAGTTCTTC. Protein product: CASSQTSNEQFF.

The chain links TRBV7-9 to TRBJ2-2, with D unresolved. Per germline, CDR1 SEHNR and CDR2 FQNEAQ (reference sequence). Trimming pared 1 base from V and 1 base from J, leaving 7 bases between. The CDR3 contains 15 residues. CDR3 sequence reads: CASSLEPGNTGELFF. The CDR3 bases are TGTGCCAGCAGCTTAGAGCCAGGGAACACCGGGGAGCTGTTTTTT.

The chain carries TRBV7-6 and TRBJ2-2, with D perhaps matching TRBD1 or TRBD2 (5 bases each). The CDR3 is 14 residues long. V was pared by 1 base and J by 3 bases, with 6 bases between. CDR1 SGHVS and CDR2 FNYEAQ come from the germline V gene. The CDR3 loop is CASSLGDHTGELFF. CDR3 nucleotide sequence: TGTGCCAGCAGCTTAGGGGACCACACCGGGGAGCTGTTTTTT.

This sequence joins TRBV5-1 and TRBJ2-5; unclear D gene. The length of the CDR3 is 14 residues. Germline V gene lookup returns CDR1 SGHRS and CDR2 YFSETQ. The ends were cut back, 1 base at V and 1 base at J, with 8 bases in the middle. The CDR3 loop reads CASSLTGSQETQYF. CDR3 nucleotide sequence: TGCGCCAGCAGCTTGACTGGCAGCCAAGAGACCCAGTACTTC.